Listed below are T cell receptor beta chains from one sample, sequenced in a study of blood T cell repertoires in COVID-19. Sequencing was performed with immunoSEQ multiplex PCR; in TCRdb, only in-frame clones are kept and a portion is missing. The repertoire holds some 62,000 clones, roughly 80% seen once, with approximately 15% in the top ten. Sequenced input: peripheral blood. These TCRs come from a man aged 55 to 70 with COVID-19, enrolled during active disease. Each CDR3 is given with its conserved first and last residue. A D gene is named only where the DNA matches it firmly. The size field is filled for only some rows; it gives once, few, many or a size class.

CDR3 protein,CDR3 DNA,J gene,V gene,D gene,clone size
CASSEPGGSEKLFF,TGTGCCAGCAGTGAACCAGGGGGATCTGAAAAACTGTTTTTT,TRBJ1-4,TRBV6-1,TRBD1,.
CATSRDTGPTQYF,TGTGCCACCAGCAGGGACACAGGGCCTACGCAGTATTTT,TRBJ2-3,TRBV15,.,.
CASSVDTSLSTDTQYF,TGTGCCAGCAGTGTTGACACATCATTAAGCACAGATACGCAGTATTTT,TRBJ2-3,TRBV6-6,.,.
CASSRAETGYGYTF,TGTGCCAGCAGTAGGGCCGAGACAGGGTATGGCTACACCTTC,TRBJ1-2,TRBV6-5,TRBD1,.
CASSDSGDNEQFF,TGTGCCAGCAGTGATAGCGGAGACAATGAGCAGTTCTTC,TRBJ2-1,TRBV7-9,.,.
CASSLAPTGQETQYF,TGTGCCAGCAGCTTAGCGCCCACAGGGCAAGAGACCCAGTACTTC,TRBJ2-5,TRBV7-2,.,once
CASSQDRTTYEQYF,TGCGCCAGCAGCCAGGACAGGACGACCTACGAGCAGTACTTC,TRBJ2-7,TRBV5-1,TRBD1,.
CASSPGTSGEQYF,TGTGCCAGCAGTCCCGGGACTAGCGGGGAGCAGTACTTC,TRBJ2-7,TRBV2,TRBD2,.
CASSLEVYSSDTQYF,TGTGCCAGCAGCTTGGAGGTTTACAGTTCAGATACGCAGTATTTT,TRBJ2-3,TRBV5-5,.,.
CASSPGQVDGYTF,TGCGCCAGCAGCCCCGGACAGGTGGATGGCTACACCTTC,TRBJ1-2,TRBV5-1,TRBD1,.
CASSLYREYRIETQYF,TGTGCCAGCTCACTTTACAGGGAATACAGGATAGAGACCCAGTACTTC,TRBJ2-5,TRBV18,.,.
CAWSYGFSAGELFF,TGTGCCTGGAGCTACGGGTTTTCCGCCGGGGAGCTGTTTTTT,TRBJ2-2,TRBV30,.,once
CASSPGAGRTNTGELFF,TGTGCCAGCTCACCCGGAGCGGGGCGCACGAACACCGGGGAGCTGTTTTTT,TRBJ2-2,TRBV18,TRBD2,few
CASSPNSGRDYNEQFF,TGTGCCAGCAGCCCCAATAGCGGGAGGGATTACAATGAGCAGTTCTTC,TRBJ2-1,TRBV13,TRBD2,.
CASSLPTANQPQHF,TGTGCCAGCAGTTTACCGACAGCAAATCAGCCCCAGCATTTT,TRBJ1-5,TRBV28,.,.
CASSVEGLGGGELFF,TGTGCCAGCAGCGTAGAAGGCCTCGGAGGCGGGGAGCTGTTTTTT,TRBJ2-2,TRBV9,.,.
CASSDSSGRSEQYF,TGTGCCAGCAGTGACTCTAGCGGGAGGAGTGAGCAGTACTTC,TRBJ2-7,TRBV2,TRBD2,.